Included here is one T cell receptor (beta chain) sequence, with context. These data are taken from a study of blood T cell repertoires in COVID-19. Study-level background: COVID-19 samples from acute and convalescent phases originated in the United States, Italy and Spain. PBMCs, B-cell-depleted T cells, or T cells provided the cDNA or gDNA that made up the material.

V dropped 6 bases and J dropped 5; count of bases not matched to a gene: 14. There are 16 residues in the CDR3. The germline CDR1 and CDR2 sequences are SNHLY and FYNNEI. The assay was immunoSEQ multiplex PCR, and TCRdb's table has in-frame clones only and misses some. The table lists roughly 140,000 clones, about four fifths of them singletons. The sample comprised peripheral blood. This receptor was obtained from a man between 60 and 70 years old with acute or convalescent COVID-19. The chain combines TRBV2 with TRBJ2-5; TRBD2 matches 8 bases. DNA for the CDR3: TGTGCCAGCAGCCGACGGGGGAGCGGGGGCGGGGAGACCCAGTACTTC. This sequence encodes CASSRRGSGGGETQYF.